The clone carrying this T cell receptor beta chain has at least ten counts. The data belong to a study of regulatory T cells in long-lasting Graves disease. The V gene lost 7 bases and the J gene lost 2 bases, with 15 bases spanning the gap. The germline CDR1 and CDR2 sequences are SNHLY and FYNNEI. The CDR3 consists of 14 residues. Investigators prepared the TCR beta libraries by applying iRepertoire HTBI primers and Arm-PCR of CDR3 regions. TCRdb redid the calling of the multiplex PCR reads with MiXCR, one entry per CDR3 protein. The sample consists of roughly 610,000 distinct CDR3 sequences, about 15% of them appearing once. Time point: newly diagnosed GD, antithyroid drugs for less than 3 months. Generation of the TCR library employed RNA extracted from PBMCs. The EDTA tubes were filled with approximately 10 milliliters of drawn peripheral blood. These data also formed part of another study, on T cells in Graves' hyperthyroidism and ophthalmopathy. That paper notes: The diagnoses drew upon clinical symptoms, serum thyroxine and TRAb, thyroid ultrasound and orbital computed tomography. First-round RT-PCR targeting the TCR CDR3 was performed with the HTBI primer set.

V usage is TRBV2 and J usage is TRBJ2-7, with D maybe TRBD1 (6 bases). This clonotype was obtained from a young man with Graves disease. This material consisted of peripheral blood mononuclear cells (PBMCs), taken at new diagnosis, from a patient treated with antithyroid drugs. In DNA, the CDR3 is TGTGCCAGCAACTCCGCCAGGGGACCCTACGAGCAGTACTTC. Protein sequence: CASNSARGPYEQYF.